Included here is one TCR beta chain sequence, with context. What it binds is not known. This sample is drawn from a study of cytomegalovirus exposure and HLA in healthy donors. The V end lost 2 bases, the J end lost 16 bases, and 26 bases lay between the germline ends. The CDR3 is 16 amino acids. Germline CDR1 is SNHLY and CDR2 is FYNNEI. The table came from immunoSEQ multiplex PCR; TCRdb's copy has only in-frame clones and leaves some out. The table lists hundreds of thousands of clones, 70% to 90% of them singletons, with about 0.8% in the top ten. Broader study findings: Most sequenced TCRs were rare (though some public TCRs occurred in many donors).

This rearrangement joins TRBV2 to TRBJ1-4; the D gene is possibly TRBD1 (5 bases). This receptor was identified in a woman under 30 in good health and CMV-seronegative. The sequencing input was PBMCs. CDR3 sequence (DNA): TGTGCCAGCAGTGAATTCCCTCCTCAGGGAGGATTCTCAAGGTTTTTT. Its protein is CASSEFPPQGGFSRFF.